The clone carrying this T cell receptor (beta chain) was found many times. The antigen is not known. The germline gives CDR1 DFQATT, CDR2 SNEGSKA (reference sequence). Trimming pared 2 bases from V and 8 bases from J, leaving 22 bases between. The CDR3 is made up of 16 amino acids. The sample originates from a study of T cells after yellow fever vaccination. The overall study: Preparing low-cell-number fractions relied on SMART-Seq v4 Ultra Low Input.

TCRdb re-called the 5' RACE reads through MiXCR, storing one row per CDR3 protein. The sample yields a few hundred thousand distinct CDR3 sequences, 3.6% seen once. Whole-study results and caveats: Only a minor proportion of clonotypes was detected across both CD4 and CD8 compartments. Post-booster repertoires contained most primary-vaccination clones again (about 95% CD4, approximately 88% CD8).

This sample comprised PBMCs, obtained on the day of the yellow fever booster vaccination. The J gene is TRBJ2-1, the V gene TRBV20-1, with D hard to call. The source of this sequence is a man between 18 and 35 years old who received the YFV17D yellow fever vaccine. CDR3: CSARPPTKAYWDEQFF. Here the CDR3 DNA reads TGCAGTGCTAGACCCCCAACTAAGGCCTACTGGGATGAGCAGTTCTTC.